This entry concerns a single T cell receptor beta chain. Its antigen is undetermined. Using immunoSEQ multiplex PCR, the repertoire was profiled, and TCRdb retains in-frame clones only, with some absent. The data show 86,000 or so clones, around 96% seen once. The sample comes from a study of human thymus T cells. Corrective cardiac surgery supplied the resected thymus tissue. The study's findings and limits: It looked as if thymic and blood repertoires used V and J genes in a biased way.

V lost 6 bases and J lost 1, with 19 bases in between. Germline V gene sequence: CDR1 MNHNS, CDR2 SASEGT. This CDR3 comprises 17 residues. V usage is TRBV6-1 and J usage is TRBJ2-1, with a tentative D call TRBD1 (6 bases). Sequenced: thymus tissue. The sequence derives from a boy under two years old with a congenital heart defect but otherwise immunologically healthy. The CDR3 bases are TGTGCCAGCAGGGAAAAGCAGGGGAACCCTTCCTACAATGAGCAGTTCTTC. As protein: CASREKQGNPSYNEQFF.